One sample yielded the 18 T cell receptor beta chains listed below, sequenced in a study of blood T cell repertoires in COVID-19. Libraries were prepared by immunoSEQ multiplex PCR; TCRdb keeps only in-frame clonotypes and omits some of them. Of roughly 49,000 clones listed, more than 65% are singletons. What was sequenced was peripheral blood. The receptors derive from a woman in her sixties or seventies with acute or convalescent COVID-19.

The rearrangement joins TRBV6-6 to TRBJ2-6; TRBD2 might be the D (6 bases). Germline lookup yields CDR1 MNHNY and CDR2 SVGAGI (reference sequence). This CDR3 comprises 16 residues. V lost 5 bases and J 0 bases, leaving 11 bases between the germline ends. CDR3 region: CASSAGRVSGANVLTF. In DNA form, the CDR3 reads TGTGCCAGCAGTGCGGGACGGGTCTCTGGGGCCAACGTCCTGACTTTC.

The chain joins TRBV6-5 to TRBJ1-4; D may be TRBD1 (6 bases). Germline V gene lookup returns CDR1 MNHEY and CDR2 SVGAGI. The CDR3 length is 14 residues. Between the trimmed V and J ends, which lost 5 bases and 8 bases, there was a span of 15 bases. The CDR3 spells CASSKQGFGEKLFF. The CDR3 DNA reads as TGTGCCAGCAGTAAACAGGGTTTTGGAGAAAAACTGTTTTTT.

V and J are TRBV5-1 and TRBJ1-2; D remains ambiguous. Germline lookup yields CDR1 SGHRS and CDR2 YFSETQ. There are 11 residues in the CDR3. V was pared by 4 bases and J by 8 bases, with 9 bases between. The CDR3 nucleotides read TGCGCCAGCAGCCTAGGGAGCGGCTACACCTTC. Residues: CASSLGSGYTF.

This clone was observed once. V usage is TRBV3-1 (or the pseudogene TRBV3-2) and J usage is TRBJ2-5; 10 bases fit TRBD2. The V segment lost 4 bases and the J segment 4 bases; nucleotides outside the gene matches: 3. The CDR3 runs 14 residues. CDR1 LGHDT and CDR2 YNNKEL come from the germline V gene (reference sequence). CDR3 sequence (DNA): TGTGCCAGCAGCCCCCAGCGGGGGGGAGAGACCCAGTACTTC. As protein: CASSPQRGGETQYF.

This clone appeared once. The identical CDR3 is also encoded by other nucleotide sequences in the sample. The V and J genes are TRBV7-3 and TRBJ1-6; 10 bases align to TRBD1. There are 14 residues in the CDR3. Looked up from germline, CDR1 is SGHTA and CDR2 is FQGTGA. The V segment lost 6 bases and the J segment 7 bases; nucleotides outside the gene matches: 3. The CDR3 reads CASSRGQGNSPLHF. The CDR3 DNA sequence: TGTGCCAGCAGTAGGGGACAGGGGAATTCACCCCTCCACTTT.

The V and J genes are TRBV2 and TRBJ1-1, with TRBD1 matching 8 bases. V was pared by 3 bases and J by 7 bases, with 7 bases of the junction left unmatched. The CDR3 has 14 residues. CDR1 and CDR2 from the germline V gene are SNHLY and FYNNEI. The chain's CDR3 is CASSDQGADVEAFF. For the CDR3, the DNA is TGTGCCAGCAGTGACCAGGGGGCGGATGTTGAAGCTTTCTTT.

This clone was detected only once. The V gene is TRBV11-1, the J gene TRBJ2-7; D is unclear. CDR3 length equals 14 residues. Trimming removed 3 bases from V and 2 bases from J, with 11 bases in between. Germline V gene data show CDR1 as SGHAT and CDR2 as FQDESV (reference sequence). The CDR3 region is CASSFSGGPYEQYF. CDR3 nucleotide sequence: TGTGCCAGCAGCTTTTCGGGTGGTCCCTACGAGCAGTACTTC.

This clone was seen a few times. The J gene is TRBJ2-5, the V gene TRBV5-1; 10 bases line up with TRBD1. Trimming cost V 3 bases and J 5 bases; bases outside gene matches: 10. From germline, CDR1 is SGHRS and CDR2 YFSETQ. CDR3 size: 16 residues. In nucleotides, the CDR3 is TGCGCCAGCAGCTACGGTGGGGACAGGGGTTGGGAGACCCAGTACTTC. It codes for CASSYGGDRGWETQYF.

This sequence joins TRBV16 and TRBJ2-7; 11 bases are shared with TRBD1. This CDR3 comprises 14 residues. Germline CDR1 is KGHSY and CDR2 is FQNENV. V was pared by 1 base and J by 6 bases, with 2 bases of the junction left unmatched. The CDR3 DNA reads as TGTGCCAGCAGCCAATTCGGGACAGGGGGCGAGCAGTACTTC. Its protein is CASSQFGTGGEQYF.

In the case of this clone: This CDR3 is also generated by other DNA sequences in the sample. V and J are TRBV11-2 and TRBJ2-5, with no clear D. This CDR3 contains 11 residues. With 3 bases removed from V and 4 bases from J, the gap between germline ends came to 3 bases. From germline, CDR1 is SGHAT and CDR2 FQNNGV. The CDR3 DNA reads as TGTGCCAGCAGCTTCGGAGAGACCCAGTACTTC. As protein: CASSFGETQYF.

This clone was picked up a small number of times. V gene TRBV7-6 combines with J gene TRBJ1-1, with 7 bases aligning to TRBD1. CDR1 is SGHVS and CDR2 is FNYEAQ in the germline V gene. V trimming: 5 bases; J trimming: 5 bases; junction bases outside the gene matches: 11. This CDR3 spans 15 amino acids. CDR3 bases: TGTGCCAGCAGCCCCGGCTACAGGGGCCATACTGAAGCTTTCTTT. Encoded protein: CASSPGYRGHTEAFF. The variable domain in full, completed from reference TRBV7-6 and TRBJ1-1, reads GAGVSQSPRYKVTKRGQDVALRCDPISGHVSLYWYRQALGQGPEFLTYFNYEAQQDKSGLPNDRFSAERPEGSISTLTIQRTEQRDSAMYRCASSPGYRGHTEAFFGQGTRLTVV.

The CDR3 sequence: CASSAAGVKRTDTQYF. CDR3 DNA: TGTGCCAGCAGCGCCGCAGGGGTCAAACGCACAGATACGCAGTATTTT. The genes are TRBV7-9 and TRBJ2-3; D perhaps matches TRBD1 (6 bases). The germline CDR1 and CDR2 sequences are SEHNR and FQNEAQ (reference sequence). Trimming took off 5 bases at V and 1 base at J, with 16 bases between the two ends. CDR3 size: 16 residues. Complete variable domain (other parts from reference TRBV7-9 and TRBJ2-3): DTGVSQNPRHKITKRGQNVTFRCDPISEHNRLYWYRQTLGQGPEFLTYFQNEAQLEKSRLLSDRFSAERPKGSFSTLEIQRTEQGDSAMYLCASSAAGVKRTDTQYFGPGTRLTVL.

This clone is a singleton in its sample. V usage is TRBV25-1 and J usage is TRBJ2-3, with 9 bases that match TRBD2. V trimming: 3 bases; J trimming: 2 bases; junction bases outside the gene matches: 3. The CDR3 sequence is 15 residues long. CDR1 is MGHDK, CDR2 SYGVNS, per germline. CDR3 region: CASSDAGGITDTQYF. The CDR3 bases are TGTGCCAGCAGTGATGCGGGAGGGATCACAGATACGCAGTATTTT.

This clone has at least ten counts. The rearrangement joins TRBV14 to TRBJ2-7; 10 bases agree with TRBD2. Germline V gene sequence: CDR1 SGHDN, CDR2 FVKESK. The V gene end was trimmed by 5 bases and the J gene end by 3 bases; junction bases not matched to a gene: 7. The CDR3 runs to 15 residues. The CDR3 nucleotides read TGTGCCAGCAGCTCCGGACGGACTAGCGGCTACGAGCAGTACTTC. This gives the protein CASSSGRTSGYEQYF.

The V call is TRBV11-2, the J call TRBJ1-2; D is unclear. V was cut by 0 bases and J by 0 bases, with 14 bases left in between. The CDR3 has 17 residues. Germline CDR1 and CDR2: SGHAT and FQNNGV. CDR3 nucleotide sequence: TGTGCCAGCAGCTTAGAGCTCGGGGTTCCCGCTAACTATGGCTACACCTTC. Protein product: CASSLELGVPANYGYTF.

The chain links TRBV6-2 or TRBV6-3 to TRBJ2-3; D unresolved. The CDR3 consists of 13 residues. CDR1 MNHEY and CDR2 SVGEGT come from the germline V gene. V was shortened by 6 bases and J by 4 bases, with 11 bases between the two germline ends. The CDR3 loop reads CASSLGWADTQYF. CDR3 nucleotides: TGTGCCAGCAGCCTCGGGTGGGCAGATACGCAGTATTTT.

The chain recombines TRBV5-5 with TRBJ2-1; 10 bases fit TRBD2. The CDR3 sequence is 14 residues long. Trimming removed 1 base from V and 5 bases from J; junction bases left unmatched: 0. Germline V gene lookup returns CDR1 SGHKS and CDR2 YYEKEE (reference sequence). CDR3 bases: TGTGCCAGCAGCTTGACTAGCGGGGACAATGAGCAGTTCTTC. It is translated as CASSLTSGDNEQFF.

Note on this clone: A junction end diverges from the germline sequence, so it may reflect a read error. V and J are TRBV7-7 and TRBJ1-3, with TRBD1 identical over 7 bases. This CDR3 comprises 14 residues. Germline lookup yields CDR1 SSHAT and CDR2 FNYEAQ (reference sequence). The CDR3: CASSKGTAGNTIYF. The DNA of the CDR3 is TGTGCTAGCAGCAAAGGGACAGCTGGAAACACCATATATTTT.